These 10 T cell receptor beta chains were all obtained from the same sample, sequenced in a study of blood T cell repertoires in COVID-19. TCRdb's table, derived via immunoSEQ multiplex PCR, lists solely in-frame clones and lacks some. The repertoire includes around 59,000 clones, almost 90% of them detected once, and over 4% sits in the top ten. Sequencing input: peripheral blood. The receptors were sampled from a man aged 60-69 years with acute or convalescent COVID-19.

The gene calls are TRBV5-4 and TRBJ2-4; 7 positions match TRBD1. V lost 0 bases and J lost 3; bases outside the gene matches: 0. CDR3 length: 14 residues. CDR1 and CDR2 from the germline V gene are SGHNT and YYREEE (reference sequence). DNA for the CDR3: TGTGCCAGCAGCTTGGACAGGGGCAAAAACATTCAGTACTTC. Protein product: CASSLDRGKNIQYF.

Here the CDR3 reads CASSPTSGELEQYF. The CDR3 DNA reads as TGCGCCAGCAGCCCGACTAGCGGGGAATTGGAGCAGTACTTC. The chain joins TRBV5-1 to TRBJ2-7, with TRBD2 identical over 11 bases. V lost 4 bases, J lost 7 bases, and 7 bases stayed unmatched. This CDR3 is built from 14 residues. CDR1 is SGHRS and CDR2 is YFSETQ in the germline V gene.

The rearrangement uses TRBV18 and TRBJ2-7, with 8 bases lining up with TRBD2. This CDR3 is 17 amino acids long. CDR1 is KGHSH, CDR2 LQKENI, per germline. Losses at the gene ends were 3 bases for V and 7 bases for J; bases not matched to a gene: 17. The CDR3 is CASSPRQLAVGTGEQYF. Written as DNA, the CDR3 is TGTGCCAGCTCACCCAGACAACTAGCGGTCGGAACGGGAGAGCAGTACTTC.

The V gene is TRBV2, the J gene TRBJ2-1; D is undetermined. CDR1 SNHLY and CDR2 FYNNEI come from the germline V gene. V was trimmed by 7 bases and J by 10 bases, leaving 11 bases between them. The CDR3 is 11 amino acids. DNA of the CDR3: TGTGCCAGCAATATGCGGTGGGAGCAGTTCTTC. This gives the protein CASNMRWEQFF. Looking up the rest from reference TRBV2 and TRBJ2-1 gives the full variable domain: EPEVTQTPSHQVTQMGQEVILRCVPISNHLYFYWYRQILGQKVEFLVSFYNNEISEKSEIFDDQFSVERPDGSNFTLKIRSTKLEDSAMYFCASNMRWEQFFGPGTRLTVL.

This clone was picked up one time. The chain carries TRBV3-1 (or the pseudogene TRBV3-2) and TRBJ2-5; D unclear. Trimming took 2 bases from V and 1 from J, leaving 5 bases between them. CDR1 is LGHDT and CDR2 is YNNKEL in the germline V gene (reference sequence). This CDR3 is 13 amino acids long. Written as DNA, the CDR3 is TGTGCCAGCAGCCAAAGAGGCCAAGAGACCCAGTACTTC. Translating gives CASSQRGQETQYF.

The table lists this clone with a count of one. The chain uses TRBV6-2 or TRBV6-3 and TRBJ2-7; D might be TRBD2 (5 bases). Deletions cut 3 bases from V and 3 bases from J, with 9 bases between. This CDR3 region has 13 residues. The germline V gene encodes CDR1 MNHEY and CDR2 SVGEGT. CDR3 DNA sequence: TGTGCCAGCAGTTATAGAGGGAACTACGAGCAGTACTTC. Its protein is CASSYRGNYEQYF.

This chain uses TRBV7-2 with TRBJ2-1; 8 nucleotides agree with TRBD2. CDR1 is SGHTA and CDR2 is FQGNSA in the germline V gene. There are 15 residues in the CDR3. After removal of 8 bases from V and 3 bases from J, the junction contained 9 bases not matched to a gene. The CDR3 nucleotides read TGTGCCAGCGGAGCTAGTGCGGGGGGCTACAATGAGCAGTTCTTC. It translates to CASGASAGGYNEQFF.

The count of this clone is one. This chain uses TRBV5-4 with TRBJ2-1; possible D gene TRBD2, 6 bases. Trimming stripped 4 bases from V and 6 bases from J, with 23 bases between. The CDR3 loop spans 17 amino acids. Germline CDR1 is SGHNT and CDR2 is YYREEE (reference sequence). The CDR3: CASSPSSLGGAGNEQFF. In DNA form, the CDR3 reads TGTGCCAGCAGCCCCTCTTCGTTGGGGGGAGCGGGCAATGAGCAGTTCTTC.

This clone was seen a single time. V is TRBV5-1 and J is TRBJ2-3, with a weak D call TRBD2 (5 bases). From germline, CDR1 is SGHRS and CDR2 YFSETQ. The CDR3 covers 15 residues. Between the trimmed V and J ends, which lost 6 bases and 0 bases, there was a span of 14 bases. The CDR3 reads CASTRGAESTDTQYF. CDR3 bases: TGCGCCAGCACCCGAGGAGCGGAGAGCACAGATACGCAGTATTTT.

The chain has TRBV28 and TRBJ1-4, with 7 bases that match TRBD1. Germline V gene sequence: CDR1 MDHEN, CDR2 SYDVKM. Trimming at V came to 4 bases and at J to 3 bases, leaving 5 bases not matched to a gene. The CDR3 has 15 amino acids. CDR3 DNA: TGTGCCAGCAGTTCAGGGGGAGCGGCTAATGAAAAACTGTTTTTT. This gives the protein CASSSGGAANEKLFF.